The 3 T cell receptor beta chains reported below all come from one sample, sequenced in a study of blood T cells in healthy people across ages. Primed by a sample-barcoded 5' primer and a J-beta primer mix, a second PCR proceeded for roughly 6 to 12 cycles. TCRdb re-analysed the 5' RACE reads in MiXCR, keeping a single row per CDR3 protein. Of 700,000 or so distinct CDR3 sequences listed, 22% are singletons. The material sequenced was blood. The receptors here all came from a man in his 70s in good health.

The chain links TRBV7-2 to TRBJ1-2; TRBD1 is a possible D gene (6 bases). CDR1 and CDR2 (germline): SGHTA, FQGNSA. Between the trimmed V and J ends, which lost 1 base and 4 bases, there was a span of 13 bases. The CDR3 spans 15 residues. This chain's CDR3 is CASSLVGGLGYGYTF. The DNA of the CDR3 is TGTGCCAGCAGCTTAGTTGGGGGGCTGGGCTATGGCTACACCTTC.

This clonotype came up a few times. The chain is built from TRBV5-1 and TRBJ1-1; D is undetermined. Trimming stripped 0 bases from V and 4 bases from J, with 10 bases between. The CDR3 is 14 residues long. Per the germline V gene, CDR1 is SGHRS and CDR2 is YFSETQ. The CDR3 DNA is TGCGCCAGCAGCTTGGTACGAGAGGGCACTGAAGCTTTCTTT. The encoded protein is CASSLVREGTEAFF.

V gene TRBV5-4 combines with J gene TRBJ2-7; D is uncertain. This CDR3 is built from 14 residues. Per germline, CDR1 SGHNT and CDR2 YYREEE (reference sequence). Trimming took off 4 bases at V and 4 bases at J, with 15 bases between the two ends. The CDR3 DNA reads TGTGCCAGCAGCCTTGCTGGATTCGGATACGAGCAGTACTTC. Its translation is CASSLAGFGYEQYF.